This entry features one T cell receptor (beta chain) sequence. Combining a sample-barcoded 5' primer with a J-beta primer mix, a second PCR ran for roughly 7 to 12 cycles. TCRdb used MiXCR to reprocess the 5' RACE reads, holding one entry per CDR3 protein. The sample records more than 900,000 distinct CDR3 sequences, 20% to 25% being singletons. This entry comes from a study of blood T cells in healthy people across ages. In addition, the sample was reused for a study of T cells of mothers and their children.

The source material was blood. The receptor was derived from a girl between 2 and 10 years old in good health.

As DNA, the CDR3 is TGCGCCAGCAGCCACACCTTTTCAGGCGGGGAGCTGTTTTTT. It yields the protein CASSHTFSGGELFF. V and J are TRBV4-3 and TRBJ2-2; no clear D. This CDR3 spans 14 amino acids. V dropped 3 bases and J dropped 7 bases, with 12 bases sitting between them. Per the germline V gene, CDR1 is LGHNA and CDR2 is YSLEER.